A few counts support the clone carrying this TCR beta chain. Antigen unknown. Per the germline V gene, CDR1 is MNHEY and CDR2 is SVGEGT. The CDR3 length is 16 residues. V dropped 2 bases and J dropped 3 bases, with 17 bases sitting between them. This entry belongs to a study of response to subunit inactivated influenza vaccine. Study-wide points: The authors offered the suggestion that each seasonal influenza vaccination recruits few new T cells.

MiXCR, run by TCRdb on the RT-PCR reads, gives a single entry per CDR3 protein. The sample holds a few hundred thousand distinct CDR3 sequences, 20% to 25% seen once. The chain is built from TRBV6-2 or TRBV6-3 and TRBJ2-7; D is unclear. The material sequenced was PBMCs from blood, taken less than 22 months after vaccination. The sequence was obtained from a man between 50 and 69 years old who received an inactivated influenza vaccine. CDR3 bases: TGTGCCAGCAGTTACAGTCTGGCAGAGAAGGTCTACGAGCAGTACTTC. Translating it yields CASSYSLAEKVYEQYF.